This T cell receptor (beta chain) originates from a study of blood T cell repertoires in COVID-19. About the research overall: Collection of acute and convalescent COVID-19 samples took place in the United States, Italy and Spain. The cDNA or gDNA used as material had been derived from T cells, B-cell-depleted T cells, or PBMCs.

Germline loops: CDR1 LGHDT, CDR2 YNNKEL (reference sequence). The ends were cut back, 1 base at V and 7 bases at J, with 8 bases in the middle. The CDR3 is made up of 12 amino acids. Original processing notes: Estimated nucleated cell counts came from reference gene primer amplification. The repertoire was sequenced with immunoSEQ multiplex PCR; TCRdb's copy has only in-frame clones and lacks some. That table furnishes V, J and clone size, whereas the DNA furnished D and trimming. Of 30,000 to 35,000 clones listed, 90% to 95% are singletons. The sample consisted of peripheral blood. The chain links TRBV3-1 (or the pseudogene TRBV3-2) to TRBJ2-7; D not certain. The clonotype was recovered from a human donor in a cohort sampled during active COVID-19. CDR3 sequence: CASSQGSMEQYF. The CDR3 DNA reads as TGTGCCAGCAGCCAAGGATCTATGGAGCAGTACTTC.